The present entry profiles one T cell receptor beta chain with its context. Profiled with immunoSEQ multiplex PCR; TCRdb holds only in-frame clones, not every one. The table includes tens of thousands of clones, 86% detected once. V was pared by 0 bases and J by 4 bases, with 9 bases between. Germline CDR1 MGHRA, CDR2 YSYEKL. CDR3 size: 14 residues. This sample stems from a study of blood T cell repertoires in COVID-19. Sequencing was performed on peripheral blood. The TCR was taken from a man older than 75 with acute or convalescent COVID-19. The chain combines TRBV4-1 with TRBJ1-2; D is unclear. Here the CDR3 reads CASSQDGRAYGYTF. The CDR3 DNA reads TGCGCCAGCAGCCAAGATGGGAGGGCCTATGGCTACACCTTC.